This T cell receptor (beta chain) comes out of a study of blood T cell repertoires in COVID-19. Trimming cost V 1 base and J 7 bases, with 16 bases left between them. Germline V gene data show CDR1 as SGHAT and CDR2 as FQNNGV. The CDR3 totals 15 residues. Measured with immunoSEQ multiplex PCR; TCRdb has only the in-frame clones, and not every one. The data show hundreds of thousands of clones, 88% seen once. A Seattle source enrolled patients during active infection and followed them longitudinally. The specimen sequenced was peripheral blood. This receptor was taken from a woman aged 45-60 years with COVID-19, enrolled during active disease. This rearrangement joins TRBV11-2 to TRBJ1-2; tentative D call: TRBD1 (5 bases). The CDR3 DNA is TGTGCCAGCAGCTTAGGTTTGCAGGGAACGGGTGGCTACACCTTC. Protein product: CASSLGLQGTGGYTF. The full variable domain, rest sourced from reference TRBV11-2 and TRBJ1-2, is EAGVAQSPRYKIIEKRQSVAFWCNPISGHATLYWYQQILGQGPKLLIQFQNNGVVDDSQLPKDRFSAERLKGVDSTLKIQPAKLEDSAVYLCASSLGLQGTGGYTFGSGTRLTVV.